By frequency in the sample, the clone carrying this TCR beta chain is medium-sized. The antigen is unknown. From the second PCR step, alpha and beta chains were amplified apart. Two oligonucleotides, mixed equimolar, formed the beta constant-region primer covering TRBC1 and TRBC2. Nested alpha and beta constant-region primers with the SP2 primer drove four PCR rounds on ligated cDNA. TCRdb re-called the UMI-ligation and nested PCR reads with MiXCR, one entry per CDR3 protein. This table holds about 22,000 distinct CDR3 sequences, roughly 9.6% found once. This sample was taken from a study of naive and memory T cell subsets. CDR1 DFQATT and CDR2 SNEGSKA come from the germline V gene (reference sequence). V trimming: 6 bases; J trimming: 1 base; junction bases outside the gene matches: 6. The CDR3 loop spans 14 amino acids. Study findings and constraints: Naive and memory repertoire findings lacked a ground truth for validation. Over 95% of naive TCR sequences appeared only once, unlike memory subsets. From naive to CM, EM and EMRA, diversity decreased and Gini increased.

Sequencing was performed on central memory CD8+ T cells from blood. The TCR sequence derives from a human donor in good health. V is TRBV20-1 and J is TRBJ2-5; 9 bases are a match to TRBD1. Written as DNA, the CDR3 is TGCAGTGCAAGGACAGGGGCAGCCCAAGAGACCCAGTACTTC. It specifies CSARTGAAQETQYF.